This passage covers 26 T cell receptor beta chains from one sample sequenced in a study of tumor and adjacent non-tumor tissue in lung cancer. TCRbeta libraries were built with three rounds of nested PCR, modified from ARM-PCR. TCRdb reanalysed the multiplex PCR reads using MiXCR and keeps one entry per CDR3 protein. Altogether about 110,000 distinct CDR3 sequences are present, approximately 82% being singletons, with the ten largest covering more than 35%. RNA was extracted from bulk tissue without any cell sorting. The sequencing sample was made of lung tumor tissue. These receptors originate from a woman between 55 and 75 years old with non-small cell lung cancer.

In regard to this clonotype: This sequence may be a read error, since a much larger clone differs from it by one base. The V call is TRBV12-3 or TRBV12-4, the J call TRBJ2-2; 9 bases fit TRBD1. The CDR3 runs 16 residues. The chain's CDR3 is CASSFSGTGTTGERFF. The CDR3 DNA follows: TGTGCCAGCAGTTTCTCCGGGACAGGGACAACCGGGGAGCGGTTTTTT.

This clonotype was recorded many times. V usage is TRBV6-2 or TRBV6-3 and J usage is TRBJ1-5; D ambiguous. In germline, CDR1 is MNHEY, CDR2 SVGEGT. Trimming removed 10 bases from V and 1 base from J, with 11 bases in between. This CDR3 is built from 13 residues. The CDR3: CATRWQSNQPQHF. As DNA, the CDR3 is TGTGCCACCAGGTGGCAGAGCAATCAGCCCCAGCATTTT.

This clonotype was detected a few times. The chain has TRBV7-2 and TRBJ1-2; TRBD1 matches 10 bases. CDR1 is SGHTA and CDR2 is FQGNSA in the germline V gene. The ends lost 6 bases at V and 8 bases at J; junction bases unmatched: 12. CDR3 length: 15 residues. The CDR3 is CASSGEGQGSRGYTF. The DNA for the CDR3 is TGTGCCAGCAGTGGTGAGGGACAGGGGAGCCGCGGCTACACCTTC.

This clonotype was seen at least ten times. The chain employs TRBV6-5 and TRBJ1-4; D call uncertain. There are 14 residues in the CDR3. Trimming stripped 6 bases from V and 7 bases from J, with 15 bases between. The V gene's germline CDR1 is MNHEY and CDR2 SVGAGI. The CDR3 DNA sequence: TGTGCCAGCAGGAGGGAAGGAGGGTTTGAAAAACTGTTTTTT. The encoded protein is CASRREGGFEKLFF.

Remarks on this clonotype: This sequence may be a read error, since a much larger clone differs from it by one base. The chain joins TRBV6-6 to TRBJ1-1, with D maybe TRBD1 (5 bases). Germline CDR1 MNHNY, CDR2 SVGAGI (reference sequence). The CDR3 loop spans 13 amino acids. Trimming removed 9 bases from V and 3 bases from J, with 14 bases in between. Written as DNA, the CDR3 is TGTGCCAGAAGACCCCCACAGGACACTGAAGCTTTCTTT. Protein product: CARRPPQDTEAFF.

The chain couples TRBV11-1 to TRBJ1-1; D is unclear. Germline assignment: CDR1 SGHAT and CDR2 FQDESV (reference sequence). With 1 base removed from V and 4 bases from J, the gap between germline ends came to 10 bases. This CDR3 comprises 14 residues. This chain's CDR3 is CASSLGLGSTEAFF. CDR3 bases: TGTGCCAGCAGCTTAGGACTGGGGAGCACTGAAGCTTTCTTT.

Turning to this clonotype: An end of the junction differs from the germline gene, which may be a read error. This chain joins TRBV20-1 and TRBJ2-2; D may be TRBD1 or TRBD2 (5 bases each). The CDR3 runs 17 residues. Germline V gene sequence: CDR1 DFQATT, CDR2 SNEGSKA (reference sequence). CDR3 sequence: CSASITQGAVVTGELFF. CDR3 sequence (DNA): TGTAGTGCAAGTATTACGCAGGGAGCTGTGGTCACCGGGGAGCTGTTTTTT.

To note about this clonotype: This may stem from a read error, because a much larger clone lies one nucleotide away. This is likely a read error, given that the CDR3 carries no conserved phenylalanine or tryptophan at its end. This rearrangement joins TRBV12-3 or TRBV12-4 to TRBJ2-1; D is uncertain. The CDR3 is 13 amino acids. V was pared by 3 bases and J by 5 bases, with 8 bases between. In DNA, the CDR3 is TGTGCCAGCAGTTTTATGGGGAACAATGAGCAGTTCATC. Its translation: CASSFMGNNEQFI.

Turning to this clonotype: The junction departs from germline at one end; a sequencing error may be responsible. The CDR3: CSNRGIGYDEHFF. The CDR3 coding sequence is TGCAGTAATAGGGGAATCGGCTACGACGAGCACTTCTTC. The chain couples TRBV20-1 to TRBJ2-1, with D perhaps matching TRBD1 (5 bases). Germline V gene lookup returns CDR1 DFQATT and CDR2 SNEGSKA (reference sequence). The CDR3 has 13 residues.

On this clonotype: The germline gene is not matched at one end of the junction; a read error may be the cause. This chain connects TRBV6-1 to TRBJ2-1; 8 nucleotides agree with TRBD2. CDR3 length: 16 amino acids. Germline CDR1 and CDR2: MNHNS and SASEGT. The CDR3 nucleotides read TGTGTCAGCCGATCGAGCGGGAGCCTTACCTACAATGAGCAGCTCTTC. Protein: CVSRSSGSLTYNEQLF.

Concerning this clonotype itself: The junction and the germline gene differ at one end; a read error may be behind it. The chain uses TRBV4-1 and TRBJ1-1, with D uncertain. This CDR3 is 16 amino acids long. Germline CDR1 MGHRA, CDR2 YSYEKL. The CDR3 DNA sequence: TGCGCCAGCAACCACCCGTTGGGAAGGGCAGTAACTGAAACTTTCTTT. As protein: CASNHPLGRAVTETFF.

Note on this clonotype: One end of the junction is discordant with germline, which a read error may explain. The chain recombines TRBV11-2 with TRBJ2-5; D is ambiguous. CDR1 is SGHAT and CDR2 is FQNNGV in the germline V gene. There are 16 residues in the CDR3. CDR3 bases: TGCGCCAGCAGCTTAGATGCAAGGAGTTTCGAAGAGACCCAGTACTTC. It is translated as CASSLDARSFEETQYF.

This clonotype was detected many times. Here the CDR3 reads CASSGQGTGANVLTF. For the CDR3, the DNA is TGCGCCAGCAGTGGGCAGGGGACTGGGGCCAACGTCCTGACTTTC. The V call is TRBV10-2, the J call TRBJ2-6; D possibly corresponds to TRBD1 (6 bases). Germline V gives CDR1 WSHSY, CDR2 SAAADI. V lost 4 bases to trimming and J lost 2 bases, with 9 bases between them. The CDR3 totals 15 residues.

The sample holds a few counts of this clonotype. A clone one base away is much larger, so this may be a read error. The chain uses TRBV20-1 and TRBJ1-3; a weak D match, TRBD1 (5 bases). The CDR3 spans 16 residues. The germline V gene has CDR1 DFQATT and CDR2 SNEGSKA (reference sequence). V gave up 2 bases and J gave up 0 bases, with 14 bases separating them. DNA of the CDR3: TGCAGTGCTAGACCCTCCGGGGCTAACTCTGGAAACACCATATATTTT. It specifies CSARPSGANSGNTIYF.

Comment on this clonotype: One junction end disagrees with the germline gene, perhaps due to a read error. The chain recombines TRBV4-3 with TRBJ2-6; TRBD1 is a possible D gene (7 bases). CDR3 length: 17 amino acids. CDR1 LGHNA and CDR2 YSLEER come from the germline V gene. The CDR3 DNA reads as TGCGCCAGCTGCCGAGGACAGGAGGGCTCTGGGGCCAACGTACTGACTTTC. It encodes CASCRGQEGSGANVLTF.

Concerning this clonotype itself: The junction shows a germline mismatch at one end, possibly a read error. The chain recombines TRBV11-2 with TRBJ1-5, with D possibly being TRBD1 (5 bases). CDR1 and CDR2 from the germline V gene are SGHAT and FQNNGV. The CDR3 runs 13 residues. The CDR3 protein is CAGSRDRGQLQHF. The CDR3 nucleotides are TGTGCCGGCTCTCGGGATAGGGGTCAGCTCCAGCATTTT.

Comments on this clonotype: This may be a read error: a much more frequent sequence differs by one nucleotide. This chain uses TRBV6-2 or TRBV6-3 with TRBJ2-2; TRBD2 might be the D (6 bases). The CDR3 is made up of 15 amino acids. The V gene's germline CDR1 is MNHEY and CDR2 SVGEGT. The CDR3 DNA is TGTGACAGCAGTTACGCGGGGAAAAACACCGGGGAGCTGTTTTTT. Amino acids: CDSSYAGKNTGELFF.

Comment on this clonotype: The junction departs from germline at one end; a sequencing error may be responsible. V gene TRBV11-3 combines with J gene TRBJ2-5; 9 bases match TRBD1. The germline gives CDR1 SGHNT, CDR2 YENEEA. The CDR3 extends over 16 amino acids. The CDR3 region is CATSLEGTGIHETQYF. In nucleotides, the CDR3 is TGTGCCACCAGCTTAGAGGGGACAGGGATACACGAGACCCAGTACTTC.

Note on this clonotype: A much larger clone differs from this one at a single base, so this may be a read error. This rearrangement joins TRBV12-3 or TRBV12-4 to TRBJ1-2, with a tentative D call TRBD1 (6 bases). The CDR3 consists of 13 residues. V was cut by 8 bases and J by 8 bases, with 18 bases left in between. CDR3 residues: CASLMSGTRGYTF. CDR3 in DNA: TGTGCCAGCTTGATGTCAGGGACAAGGGGCTACACCTTC.

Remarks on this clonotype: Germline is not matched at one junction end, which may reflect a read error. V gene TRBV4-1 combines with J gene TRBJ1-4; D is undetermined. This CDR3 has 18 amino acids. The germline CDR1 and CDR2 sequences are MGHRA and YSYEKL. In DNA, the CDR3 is TGCACCAGCAGTCAAGATTGGAACACCCCTGCAACTAATGAAAAACTGTTTTTT. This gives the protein CTSSQDWNTPATNEKLFF.

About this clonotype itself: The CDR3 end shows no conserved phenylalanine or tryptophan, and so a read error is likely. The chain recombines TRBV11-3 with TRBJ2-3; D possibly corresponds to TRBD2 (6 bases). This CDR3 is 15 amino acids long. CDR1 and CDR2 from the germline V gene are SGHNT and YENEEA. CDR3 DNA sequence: TGTGCCAGCAGCCCCACCGGGCAGGGAGGTCATACTCAGTATTAT. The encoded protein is CASSPTGQGGHTQYY.

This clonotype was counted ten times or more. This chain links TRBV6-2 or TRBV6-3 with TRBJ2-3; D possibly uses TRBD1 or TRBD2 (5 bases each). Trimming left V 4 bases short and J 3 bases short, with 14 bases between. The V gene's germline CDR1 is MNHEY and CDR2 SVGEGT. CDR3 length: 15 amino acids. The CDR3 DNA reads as TGTGCCAGCAGTTCCATGGGGGAGCAGACAGATACGCAGTATTTT. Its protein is CASSSMGEQTDTQYF.

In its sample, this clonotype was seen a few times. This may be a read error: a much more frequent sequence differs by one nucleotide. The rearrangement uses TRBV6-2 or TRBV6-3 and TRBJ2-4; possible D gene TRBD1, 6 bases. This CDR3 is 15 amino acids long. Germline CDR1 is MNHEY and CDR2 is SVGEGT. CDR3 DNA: TGTGCCAGCAGTTACTCGAAACAGGGCAAAAAGATTCAGTACTTC. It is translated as CASSYSKQGKKIQYF.

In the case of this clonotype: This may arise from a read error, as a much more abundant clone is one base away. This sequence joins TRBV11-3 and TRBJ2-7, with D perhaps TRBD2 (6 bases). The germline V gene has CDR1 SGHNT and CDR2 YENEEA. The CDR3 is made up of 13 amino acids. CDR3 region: CASSPQLALERYF. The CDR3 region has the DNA TGTGCCAGCAGCCCGCAACTAGCTCTCGAGCGGTACTTC.

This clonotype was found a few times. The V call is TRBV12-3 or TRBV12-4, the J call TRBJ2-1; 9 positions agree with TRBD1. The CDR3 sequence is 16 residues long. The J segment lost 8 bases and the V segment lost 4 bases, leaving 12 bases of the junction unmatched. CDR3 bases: TGTGCCAGCAGTTCTGACAGGGGGGGGGTGGTCGATGAGCAGTTCTTC. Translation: CASSSDRGGVVDEQFF.

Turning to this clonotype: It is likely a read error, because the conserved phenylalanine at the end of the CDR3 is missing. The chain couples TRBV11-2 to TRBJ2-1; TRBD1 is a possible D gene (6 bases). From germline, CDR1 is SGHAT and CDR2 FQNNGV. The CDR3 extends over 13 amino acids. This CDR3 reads CASSFNRVDEQFL. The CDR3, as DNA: TGTGCTAGCAGCTTCAACAGGGTCGATGAGCAGTTCTTA.